Below are 13 T cell receptor beta chains sequenced from a single sample in a study of blood T cell repertoires in COVID-19. The method was immunoSEQ multiplex PCR; TCRdb's version includes in-frame clones alone and lacks a portion of them. The repertoire holds under 450,000 clones, approximately 91% seen once, with around 1.5% in the top ten. Sequencing used peripheral blood. The receptor set was obtained from a woman in her 40s with COVID-19, enrolled during active disease.

The DNA for the CDR3 is TGTGCCAGCAGCTTAGAGCCTAGCGGGAGGGAGCAGTACTTC. Translation gives CASSLEPSGREQYF. The chain couples TRBV7-2 to TRBJ2-7; 11 bases agree with TRBD2. V trimming: 1 base; J trimming: 7 bases; junction bases outside the gene matches: 3. The CDR3 is 14 amino acids. CDR1 and CDR2 from the germline V gene are SGHTA and FQGNSA.

The chain carries TRBV7-9 and TRBJ1-5, with D uncertain. This CDR3 is built from 13 residues. V lost 1 base and J lost 14, with 15 bases in between. Germline V gene lookup returns CDR1 SEHNR and CDR2 FQNEAQ (reference sequence). The chain's CDR3 is CASSLDLQNQKHF. In nucleotides, the CDR3 is TGTGCCAGCAGCTTAGACCTCCAGAACCAGAAGCATTTT.

The chain links TRBV7-8 to TRBJ1-2, with TRBD1 matching 8 bases. Losses at the gene ends were 0 bases for V and 8 bases for J; bases not matched to a gene: 14. CDR1 SGHVS and CDR2 FQNEAQ come from the germline V gene. The CDR3 spans 17 residues. The CDR3 loop reads CASSLARQEGTGKGYTF. CDR3 DNA: TGTGCCAGCAGCTTAGCGCGACAAGAGGGGACAGGCAAAGGCTACACCTTC.

The chain has TRBV27 and TRBJ2-1; 9 bases line up with TRBD2. The J segment lost 0 bases and the V segment lost 5 bases, leaving 8 bases of the junction unmatched. The germline CDR1 and CDR2 sequences are MNHEY and SMNVEV (reference sequence). CDR3 length: 17 amino acids. The CDR3, as DNA: TGTGCCAGCAGTGCCGGGACTAGCTCCAACTCCTACAATGAGCAGTTCTTC. This encodes CASSAGTSSNSYNEQFF.

This chain links TRBV28 with TRBJ1-1; D ambiguous. In germline, CDR1 is MDHEN, CDR2 SYDVKM. This CDR3 contains 13 residues. Trimming took off 5 bases at V and 4 bases at J, with 11 bases between the two ends. The CDR3 bases are TGTGCCAGCAGTCCCGGACGGGGCACTGAAGCTTTCTTT. Residues: CASSPGRGTEAFF.

Written as DNA, the CDR3 is TGTGCCAGCAGCCAAGGGACAGCCCAGATTGCTTTCTTT. This gives the protein CASSQGTAQIAFF. The V and J genes are TRBV7-2 and TRBJ1-1, with 7 bases lining up with TRBD1. Losses at the gene ends were 5 bases for V and 11 bases for J; bases not matched to a gene: 11. Germline CDR1 SGHTA, CDR2 FQGNSA. This CDR3 has 13 amino acids. Together with reference TRBV7-2 and TRBJ1-1, the CDR3 gives the full variable domain: GAGVSQSPSNKVTEKGKDVELRCDPISGHTALYWYRQSLGQGLEFLIYFQGNSAPDKSGLPSDRFSAERTGGSVSTLTIQRTQQEDSAVYLCASSQGTAQIAFFGQGTRLTVV.

The J gene is TRBJ2-5, the V gene TRBV5-1; 7 bases fit TRBD1. Per germline, CDR1 SGHRS and CDR2 YFSETQ. J was trimmed by 1 base and V by 3 bases; bases with no gene match: 6. This CDR3 region has 15 residues. The CDR3 region is CASSSTGISQETQYF. The CDR3 nucleotides read TGCGCCAGCAGCTCGACAGGGATATCCCAAGAGACCCAGTACTTC.

The chain is built from TRBV19 and TRBJ2-5; TRBD2 is a possible D gene (6 bases). V was trimmed by 7 bases and J by 2 bases, leaving 17 bases between them. The CDR3 extends over 15 amino acids. Germline V gene sequence: CDR1 LNHDA, CDR2 SQIVND (reference sequence). CDR3 sequence reads: CASKVGGGKQETQYF. CDR3 nucleotides: TGTGCCAGTAAGGTTGGAGGCGGGAAACAAGAGACCCAGTACTTC.

The V call is TRBV7-9, the J call TRBJ2-2; no reliable D call. The CDR3 has 13 amino acids. Germline V gene lookup returns CDR1 SEHNR and CDR2 FQNEAQ (reference sequence). V lost 6 bases and J lost 1, with 6 bases in between. The CDR3: CASRQQNTGELFF. The CDR3 DNA reads TGTGCCAGCAGACAGCAGAACACCGGGGAGCTGTTTTTT.

V gene TRBV19 combines with J gene TRBJ1-3; TRBD1 might be the D (5 bases). The CDR3 covers 15 residues. V was pared by 6 bases and J by 0 bases, with 12 bases between. Germline CDR1 and CDR2: LNHDA and SQIVND (reference sequence). CDR3 sequence reads: CASRSAGRSGNTIYF. The DNA for the CDR3 is TGTGCCAGTAGATCGGCAGGGCGCTCTGGAAACACCATATATTTT. The full variable domain, its missing parts supplied by reference TRBV19 and TRBJ1-3, is DGGITQSPKYLFRKEGQNVTLSCEQNLNHDAMYWYRQDPGQGLRLIYYSQIVNDFQKGDIAEGYSVSREKKESFPLTVTSAQKNPTAFYLCASRSAGRSGNTIYFGEGSWLTVV.

This sequence joins TRBV6-5 and TRBJ1-3; D possibly corresponds to TRBD1 (5 bases). The V gene's germline CDR1 is MNHEY and CDR2 SVGAGI. Trimming removed 2 bases at V and 0 bases at J, with 11 bases between. This CDR3 is 16 amino acids long. The CDR3 here is CASSYQGLRSGNTIYF. The CDR3 coding sequence is TGTGCCAGCAGTTACCAGGGACTTCGCTCTGGAAACACCATATATTTT.

This chain joins TRBV28 and TRBJ2-5; TRBD2 aligns across 7 bases. Per germline, CDR1 MDHEN and CDR2 SYDVKM. Unmatched junction bases numbered 11, after V lost 3 bases and J lost 4 bases. This CDR3 contains 16 residues. CDR3 residues: CASSFWVGGPRETQYF. CDR3 DNA: TGTGCCAGCAGTTTCTGGGTGGGAGGGCCCCGAGAGACCCAGTACTTC.

V is TRBV5-1 and J is TRBJ2-1; 9 bases align to TRBD2. This CDR3 region has 17 residues. The germline V gene has CDR1 SGHRS and CDR2 YFSETQ. J lost 8 bases, V lost 0 bases, and 12 bases had no gene match. The CDR3 DNA follows: TGCGCCAGCAGCTTGGCCCGTCGCGGGAGGGCCGTGGATGAGCAGTTCTTC. This translates into CASSLARRGRAVDEQFF.